This TCR beta chain was profiled in a study of patients and donors after allogeneic stem cell transplantation (dated by TCRdb to 2018 to 2020). A distance of 16 bases separates the germline ends of V and J, which lose 4 bases and 4 bases respectively. Including the terminal cysteine and phenylalanine, the CDR3 comprises 15 residues. Left in the record is the CDR3 DNA by itself, 45 bases read in frame from the first base. According to the germline V gene, CDR1 reads SGHTA and CDR2 reads FQGNSA. This clonotype showed up many times. Its antigen is still unknown. Within one base of it there is no much larger clone, and no base qualities were kept. The library was built by means of RT-PCR. The sequencing machine was a NextSeq 550. TCRdb reprocessing: public reads trimmed at Q25 with fastp, clones called with MiXCR, in-frame beta chains kept. Identical CDR3 protein sequences are pooled into one entry, listed with their most common genes and DNA. This sample comprises approximately 160,000 distinct CDR3 sequences, roughly 22% of them detected only once. The ten largest make up roughly 26% of the sample.

The rearrangement combines TRBV7-2 with TRBJ1-2; no D gene can be assigned with confidence. The material sequenced was blood, either unsorted or a sorted T cell fraction (not recorded which). This TCR derives from a human donor who was either an allogeneic HSCT recipient or a stem cell or donor lymphocyte infusion donor (not recorded which). It is not recorded whose cells these are; they may come from a transplant donor. The bases read TGTGCCAGCAGCTGGTGGCAGGAGGGTCTCTATGGCTACACCTTC. Translated, it gives CASSWWQEGLYGYTF.